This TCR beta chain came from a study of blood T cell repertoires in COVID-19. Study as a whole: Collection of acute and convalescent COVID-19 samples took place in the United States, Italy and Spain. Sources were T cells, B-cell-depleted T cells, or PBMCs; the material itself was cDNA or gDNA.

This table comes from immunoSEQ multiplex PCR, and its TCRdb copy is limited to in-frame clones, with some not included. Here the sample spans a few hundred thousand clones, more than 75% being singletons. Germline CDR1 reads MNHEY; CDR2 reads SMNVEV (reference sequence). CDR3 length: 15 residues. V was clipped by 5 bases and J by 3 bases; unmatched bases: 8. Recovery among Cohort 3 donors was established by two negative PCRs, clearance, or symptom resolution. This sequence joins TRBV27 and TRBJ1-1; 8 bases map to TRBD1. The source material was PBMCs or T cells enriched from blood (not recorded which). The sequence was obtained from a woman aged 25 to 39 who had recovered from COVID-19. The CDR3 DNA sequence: TGTGCCAGCAGTCCACGGACAGGGCGGCACACTGAAGCTTTCTTT. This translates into CASSPRTGRHTEAFF.